The clone carrying this TCR beta chain was recorded once. The CDR3 spans 14 residues. V was clipped by 0 bases and J by 4 bases; unmatched bases: 1. Germline CDR1 reads SGDLS; CDR2 reads YYNGEE. This entry belongs to a study of blood T cell repertoires in COVID-19. Overall study context: The United States, Italy and Spain supplied acute and convalescent COVID-19 samples. Nucleic acid was either cDNA or gDNA, and it came from T cells, B-cell-depleted T cells, or PBMCs.

Method: immunoSEQ multiplex PCR; TCRdb's copy keeps in-frame clones and lacks some. The sample has just over 650,000 clones, 70% to 90% seen once; the top ten hold around 0.3%. Sequencing was carried out using peripheral blood. The V gene is TRBV9, the J gene TRBJ1-5; 7 positions agree with TRBD1. This clonotype originated in a young woman with acute or convalescent COVID-19. CDR3 amino acids: CASSVAGGNQPQHF. The CDR3 DNA reads as TGTGCCAGCAGCGTAGCAGGGGGGAATCAGCCCCAGCATTTT.